Presented here are 30 T cell receptor beta chains from one specimen sequenced in a study of T cells in Graves' hyperthyroidism and ophthalmopathy. There were TCR beta CDR3 regions amplified from RNA transcripts. First-round RT-PCR of the TCR CDR3 relied on the HTBI primer set. One entry per CDR3 protein results from TCRdb running MiXCR on the multiplex PCR reads. The data show more than 300,000 distinct CDR3 sequences, roughly 20% seen once. Sequences were obtained from blood. These receptor sequences come from a man aged 18 to 29 with Graves' ophthalmopathy.

The sample holds many counts of this clonotype. The chain has TRBV7-3 and TRBJ2-3, with a weak D call TRBD2 (5 bases). This CDR3 has 16 amino acids. Trimming stripped 2 bases from V and 6 bases from J, with 18 bases between. The germline V gene has CDR1 SGHTA and CDR2 FQGTGA. The CDR3 sequence: CASSLGLSTTRDTQYF. CDR3 bases: TGTGCCAGCAGCTTAGGCCTGTCGACTACTCGGGATACGCAGTATTTT. The full variable domain, with the rest looked up from reference TRBV7-3 and TRBJ2-3, is GAGVSQTPSNKVTEKGKYVELRCDPISGHTALYWYRQSLGQGPEFLIYFQGTGAADDSGLPNDRFFAVRPEGSVSTLKIQRTERGDSAVYLCASSLGLSTTRDTQYFGPGTRLTVL.

This clonotype was seen only a few times. The chain uses TRBV5-1 and TRBJ2-1; unclear D gene. Between the trimmed V and J ends, which lost 2 bases and 7 bases, there was a span of 13 bases. Germline CDR1 reads SGHRS; CDR2 reads YFSETQ. This CDR3 contains 14 residues. This CDR3 reads CASSLGPQDNEQFF. Here the CDR3 DNA reads TGCGCCAGCAGCTTAGGGCCACAAGATAATGAGCAGTTCTTC.

This clonotype was recorded at least ten times. This sequence joins TRBV2 and TRBJ2-5; the D is unclear. Germline CDR1 is SNHLY and CDR2 is FYNNEI. The CDR3 totals 14 residues. Trimming left V 7 bases short and J 4 bases short, with 16 bases between. Here the CDR3 DNA reads TGTGCCAGCACCCCTTTTACGGCTGGAGAGACCCAGTACTTC. Residues: CASTPFTAGETQYF.

This rearrangement joins TRBV7-9 to TRBJ1-6; tentative D call: TRBD1 (5 bases). The ends were cut back, 2 bases at V and 0 bases at J, with 17 bases in the middle. CDR1 is SEHNR, CDR2 FQNEAQ, per germline (reference sequence). The CDR3 length is 19 residues. Here the CDR3 DNA reads TGTGCCAGCAGCTTAAGACAGACCTTTACGAGCTCCTATAATTCACCCCTCCACTTT. Encoded protein: CASSLRQTFTSSYNSPLHF.

This clonotype came up many times. V and J are TRBV12-3 or TRBV12-4 and TRBJ2-2, with D possibly TRBD1 on 6 matching bases. The CDR3 is 13 residues long. The V and J ends lost 6 bases and 6 bases respectively, with 11 bases between them. DNA of the CDR3: TGTGCCAGCAGCAAACAGGGTCCCGGGGAGCTGTTTTTT. Its translation: CASSKQGPGELFF.

This clonotype has ten or more counts. The V gene is TRBV5-1, the J gene TRBJ2-3; 11 nucleotides match TRBD1. V was clipped by 4 bases and J by 1 base; unmatched bases: 5. The CDR3 is made up of 16 amino acids. Germline CDR1 is SGHRS and CDR2 is YFSETQ. CDR3 region: CASSDRDRGGTDTQYF. In DNA, the CDR3 is TGCGCCAGCAGCGACCGGGACAGGGGGGGCACAGATACGCAGTATTTT.

This clonotype was observed many times. The chain carries TRBV3-1 and TRBJ2-5; a possible D gene is TRBD2 (6 bases). The CDR3 runs to 13 residues. V lost 7 bases to trimming and J lost 4 bases, with 13 bases between them. CDR1 and CDR2 (germline): LGHDT, YNNKEL (reference sequence). CDR3 amino acids: CASTIGGTETQYF. The CDR3 DNA reads as TGTGCCAGCACCATCGGGGGTACAGAGACCCAGTACTTC.

The sample holds many counts of this clonotype. The chain has TRBV9 and TRBJ2-3; D tentatively fits TRBD1 or TRBD2 (5 bases each). This CDR3 spans 15 amino acids. Trimming shortened V by 0 bases and J by 6 bases, and 14 bases separated the two germline ends. Germline V CDR1 and CDR2: SGDLS, YYNGEE. The CDR3 sequence: CASSVAGPLTDTQYF. The CDR3 DNA reads TGTGCCAGCAGCGTAGCGGGACCCCTCACCGATACGCAGTATTTT.

This clonotype appeared many times. V and J are TRBV12-3 or TRBV12-4 and TRBJ1-2, with a weak D call TRBD1 (6 bases). The CDR3 sequence is 13 residues long. Trimming removed 6 bases from V and 8 bases from J, with 16 bases in between. CDR3 in amino acids: CASSLTGRGGYTF. In DNA, the CDR3 is TGTGCCAGCAGCTTAACAGGGCGGGGAGGCTACACCTTC.

The chain carries TRBV10-3 and TRBJ1-2, with a possible D match to TRBD1 (5 bases). The CDR3 extends over 12 amino acids. V was pared by 5 bases and J by 4 bases, with 8 bases between. Germline CDR1 reads ENHRY; CDR2 reads SYGVKD. The CDR3 spells CAISPQAYGYTF. CDR3 bases: TGTGCCATCAGTCCACAGGCCTATGGCTACACCTTC.

V and J are TRBV6-1 and TRBJ1-2, with 11 bases lining up with TRBD1. CDR3 length: 14 residues. The V gene end was trimmed by 8 bases and the J gene end by 3 bases; junction bases not matched to a gene: 5. Germline V CDR1 and CDR2: MNHNS, SASEGT. The CDR3 coding sequence is TGTGCCAGCGGAGGACAGGGGGCTTACTATGGCTACACCTTC. Translating gives CASGGQGAYYGYTF.

There are a few counts of this clonotype. CDR3 loop: CASSPGAGPFQYF. The DNA for the CDR3 is TGTGCCAGCAGCCCGGGGGCGGGACCCTTCCAGTACTTC. The J gene is TRBJ2-5, the V gene TRBV7-2, with D possibly being TRBD1 or TRBD2 (6 bases each). Trimming shortened V by 5 bases and J by 10 bases, and 17 bases separated the two germline ends. Per the germline V gene, CDR1 is SGHTA and CDR2 is FQGNSA. The CDR3 extends over 13 amino acids.

This clonotype has a count of ten or more. V and J are TRBV6-1 and TRBJ1-2; D might be TRBD1 (6 bases). Germline V gives CDR1 MNHNS, CDR2 SASEGT. Trimming took 5 bases from V and 6 from J, leaving 13 bases between them. CDR3 length equals 13 residues. CDR3 amino acids: CASSLQGVDGYTF. For the CDR3, the DNA is TGTGCCAGCAGTCTACAGGGAGTAGATGGCTACACCTTC.

Details on this clonotype: This may stem from a read error, because a much larger clone lies one nucleotide away. This chain links TRBV7-9 with TRBJ2-2; no definite D call. V lost 1 base and J 6 bases, leaving 6 bases between the germline ends. Germline values: CDR1 SEHNR, CDR2 FQNEAQ (reference sequence). CDR3 size: 13 residues. This chain's CDR3 is CASSLEPAGELFF. The CDR3 DNA is TGTGCCAGCAGCTTAGAACCCGCCGGGGAGCTGTTTTTT.

The gene calls are TRBV27 and TRBJ1-1, with 9 bases identical to TRBD1. Trimming cost V 6 bases and J 7 bases; bases outside gene matches: 6. Germline assignment: CDR1 MNHEY and CDR2 SMNVEV (reference sequence). The CDR3 has 13 residues. The CDR3, as DNA: TGTGCCAGCAGCAGGACAGGGGAGGGTGAAGCTTTCTTT. Protein sequence: CASSRTGEGEAFF.

This clonotype was seen more than once but under ten times. A clone one base away is much larger, so this may be a read error. Since no conserved phenylalanine or tryptophan closes the CDR3, a read error is the likely cause. This chain connects TRBV11-2 to TRBJ2-5; TRBD1 agrees at 8 bases. The CDR3 spans 15 residues. Germline CDR1 and CDR2: SGHAT and FQNNGV. V trimming: 4 bases; J trimming: 3 bases; junction bases outside the gene matches: 7. This CDR3 is CASSSLHRGEETQYS. CDR3 bases: TGTGCCAGCAGCTCTCTACACAGGGGGGAAGAGACCCAGTACTCC.

The gene calls are TRBV5-1 and TRBJ2-7; D perhaps matches TRBD2 (6 bases). CDR1 is SGHRS and CDR2 is YFSETQ in the germline V gene. V lost 4 bases and J lost 5, with 10 bases in between. The CDR3 spans 12 residues. This chain's CDR3 is CASSMTSNEQYF. Here the CDR3 DNA reads TGCGCCAGCAGCATGACTAGTAACGAGCAGTACTTC. The full variable domain, rest sourced from reference TRBV5-1 and TRBJ2-7, is KAGVTQTPRYLIKTRGQQVTLSCSPISGHRSVSWYQQTPGQGLQFLFEYFSETQRNKGNFPGRFSGRQFSNSRSEMNVSTLELGDSALYLCASSMTSNEQYFGPGTRLTVT.

This clonotype has a handful of counts. CDR3 in DNA: TGCAGCGTCGACCCGGGACAGGGTGGGCCGGGGGGCGAGCAGTACTTC. Protein sequence: CSVDPGQGGPGGEQYF. The J gene is TRBJ2-7, the V gene TRBV29-1; TRBD1 matches 9 bases. The CDR3 runs to 16 residues. Germline CDR1 is SQVTM and CDR2 is ANQGSEA. V was pared by 6 bases and J by 6 bases, with 18 bases of the junction left unmatched.

The CDR3: CASQTGLAQYF. The DNA for the CDR3 is TGTGCCAGCCAAACCGGACTAGCCCAGTATTTT. The chain uses TRBV6-2 or TRBV6-3 and TRBJ1-5; 8 bases line up with TRBD2. The J call may be mistaken, given a closer DNA end match to TRBJ2-3. Germline CDR1 reads MNHEY; CDR2 reads SVGEGT. CDR3 size: 11 residues.

This clonotype occurred a few times. The chain recombines TRBV4-1 with TRBJ2-5; 8 nucleotides line up with TRBD1. The CDR3 is made up of 16 amino acids. Looked up from germline, CDR1 is MGHRA and CDR2 is YSYEKL. J gave up 4 bases and V 2 bases, and 9 bases lay outside the gene matches. The CDR3 coding sequence is TGCGCCAGCAGCCAACGCAATCTGGACAGGGTAGAGACCCAGTACTTC. As protein: CASSQRNLDRVETQYF.

This clonotype was picked up many times. The chain has TRBV27 and TRBJ2-7; D tentatively reads TRBD1 or TRBD2 (6 bases each). The CDR3 totals 15 residues. V was cut by 0 bases and J by 3 bases, with 12 bases left in between. The germline gives CDR1 MNHEY, CDR2 SMNVEV (reference sequence). The CDR3 region is CASSLSGGRDYEQYF. The CDR3 nucleotides are TGTGCCAGCAGTTTATCGGGGGGCCGGGACTACGAGCAGTACTTC.

Ten or more counts support this clonotype. The genes are TRBV6-1 and TRBJ2-3, with D possibly TRBD1 on 5 matching bases. The CDR3 is 15 residues long. In germline, CDR1 is MNHNS, CDR2 SASEGT. Trimming stripped 5 bases from V and 1 base from J, with 13 bases between. CDR3 DNA: TGTGCCAGCAGTATCAGGGTACGGGGCACAGATACGCAGTATTTT. Its translation: CASSIRVRGTDTQYF.

This clonotype was detected only once. This chain connects TRBV6-1 to TRBJ1-3; D remains unclear. V was trimmed by 2 bases and J by 0 bases, leaving 11 bases between them. This CDR3 region has 16 residues. Per germline, CDR1 MNHNS and CDR2 SASEGT. Here the CDR3 reads CASSESWPSSGNTIYF. DNA of the CDR3: TGTGCCAGCAGTGAATCGTGGCCCAGCTCTGGAAACACCATATATTTT.

The chain links TRBV18 to TRBJ2-7; 7 nucleotides agree with TRBD1. The junction had 12 bases not matched to a gene; V was cut back by 6 bases and J by 7 bases. The germline V gene encodes CDR1 KGHSH and CDR2 LQKENI. This CDR3 spans 14 amino acids. In DNA, the CDR3 is TGTGCCAGCTCTACAGGGGCGGACGCTCAAGAGCAGTACTTC. Protein: CASSTGADAQEQYF. Based on the CDR3 plus reference TRBV18 and TRBJ2-7, the full variable domain is NAGVMQNPRHLVRRRGQEARLRCSPMKGHSHVYWYRQLPEEGLKFMVYLQKENIIDESGMPKERFSAEFPKEGPSILRIQQVVRGDSAAYFCASSTGADAQEQYFGPGTRLTVT.

This chain links TRBV19 with TRBJ1-1; 7 nucleotides line up with TRBD1. CDR1 and CDR2 (germline): LNHDA, SQIVND (reference sequence). CDR3 length equals 16 residues. V lost 6 bases and J lost 2; bases outside the gene matches: 12. The DNA for the CDR3 is TGTGCCAGTAGACCTTCGGCGGACAGGATTAACACTGAAGCTTTCTTT. Protein sequence: CASRPSADRINTEAFF.

This clonotype appeared many times. V usage is TRBV3-1 and J usage is TRBJ1-1; possible D gene TRBD1, 6 bases. CDR3 size: 15 residues. V lost 4 bases and J lost 4, with 16 bases in between. CDR1 is LGHDT and CDR2 is YNNKEL in the germline V gene (reference sequence). This CDR3 reads CASSPSYGGATEAFF. CDR3 coding DNA: TGTGCCAGCAGCCCGTCCTACGGGGGGGCCACTGAAGCTTTCTTT.

This clonotype occurred many times. V gene TRBV5-5 combines with J gene TRBJ2-1; TRBD2 might be the D (6 bases). V gave up 4 bases and J gave up 0 bases, with 14 bases separating them. Germline CDR1 reads SGHKS; CDR2 reads YYEKEE (reference sequence). This CDR3 spans 16 amino acids. The CDR3 sequence is CASSPVDGSSYNEQFF. DNA for the CDR3: TGTGCCAGCAGCCCAGTCGACGGGAGCTCCTACAATGAGCAGTTCTTC.

This clonotype showed up many times. Here the CDR3 reads CASSVRGGGRNNEQFF. CDR3 in DNA: TGTGCCAGCAGCGTACGGGGGGGGGGCCGGAACAATGAGCAGTTCTTC. The chain combines TRBV7-6 with TRBJ2-1; 8 bases are shared with TRBD2. The CDR3 contains 16 residues. Germline trimming cut 5 bases from V and 5 bases from J; bases unmatched to any gene: 11. CDR1 SGHVS and CDR2 FNYEAQ come from the germline V gene.

This clonotype was counted between two and nine times. This chain connects TRBV9 to TRBJ1-1; D is unresolved. There are 14 residues in the CDR3. CDR1 SGDLS and CDR2 YYNGEE come from the germline V gene. V was cut by 0 bases and J by 6 bases, with 12 bases left in between. This CDR3 is CASSVAARAAEAFF. CDR3 DNA sequence: TGTGCCAGCAGCGTAGCCGCGAGGGCGGCTGAAGCTTTCTTT.

This clonotype was observed many times. The rearrangement joins TRBV7-2 to TRBJ1-6; 9 nucleotides line up with TRBD1. Per germline, CDR1 SGHTA and CDR2 FQGNSA. The J segment lost 8 bases and the V segment lost 8 bases, leaving 4 bases of the junction unmatched. This CDR3 comprises 13 residues. CDR3 region: CASVGQGYSPLHF. The CDR3 coding sequence is TGTGCCAGCGTGGGACAGGGTTATTCACCCCTCCACTTT.